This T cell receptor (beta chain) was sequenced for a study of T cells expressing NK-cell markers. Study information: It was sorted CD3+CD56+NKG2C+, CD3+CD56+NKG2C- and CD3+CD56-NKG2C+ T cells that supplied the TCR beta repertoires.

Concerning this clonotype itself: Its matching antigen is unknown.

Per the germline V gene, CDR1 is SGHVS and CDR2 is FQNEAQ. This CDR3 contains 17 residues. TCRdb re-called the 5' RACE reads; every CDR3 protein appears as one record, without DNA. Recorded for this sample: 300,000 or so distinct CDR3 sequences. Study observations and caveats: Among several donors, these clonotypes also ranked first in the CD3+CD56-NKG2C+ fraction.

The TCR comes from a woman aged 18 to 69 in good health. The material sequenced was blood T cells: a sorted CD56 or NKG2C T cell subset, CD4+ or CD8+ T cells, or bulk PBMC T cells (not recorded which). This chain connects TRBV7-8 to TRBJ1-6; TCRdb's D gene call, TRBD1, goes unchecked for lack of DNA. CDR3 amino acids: CASSAGSPSSYNSPLHF. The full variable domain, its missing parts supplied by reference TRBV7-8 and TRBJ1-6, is GAGVSQSPRYKVAKRGQDVALRCDPISGHVSLFWYQQALGQGPEFLTYFQNEAQLDKSGLPSDRFFAERPEGSVSTLKIQRTQQEDSAVYLCASSAGSPSSYNSPLHFGNGTRLTVT.